These 26 T cell receptor beta chains originate from one sample sequenced in a study of tumor and adjacent non-tumor tissue in lung cancer. The library came from three nested PCR rounds adapted from ARM-PCR protocols. A single record per CDR3 protein comes from TCRdb applying MiXCR to the multiplex PCR reads. The table records 90,000 to 100,000 distinct CDR3 sequences, approximately 80% of them present only once. RNA was extracted from bulk tissue without any cell sorting. The normal lung tissue was taken more than 3 cm from the tumor edge. Sequenced sample: distant non-tumor lung tissue. These receptors were obtained from a man in his fifties or sixties with small cell lung cancer.

Notes on this clonotype: A read error is likely, as this CDR3 ends without the conserved phenylalanine or tryptophan. The rearrangement links TRBV4-2 to TRBJ2-2; D is ambiguous. Germline V gene sequence: CDR1 LGHNA, CDR2 YNFKEQ. The length of the CDR3 is 16 residues. This CDR3 reads CASGQDLRANTGELFL. As DNA, the CDR3 is TGTGCCAGCGGCCAAGATCTCAGAGCGAACACCGGGGAGCTGTTTCTT.

The chain carries TRBV2 and TRBJ1-1; D is unresolved. Germline V gene lookup returns CDR1 SNHLY and CDR2 FYNNEI. This CDR3 has 16 residues. V was cut by 2 bases and J by 10 bases, with 23 bases left in between. DNA of the CDR3: TGTGCCAGCAGTGAATATTTGGTACCTTCCCTTTTTGGAGCTTTCTTT. Translated, it gives CASSEYLVPSLFGAFF.

This clonotype showed up just once. This chain links TRBV11-2 with TRBJ2-5; weak D call: TRBD2 (5 bases). There are 13 residues in the CDR3. Germline V gene sequence: CDR1 SGHAT, CDR2 FQNNGV. With 4 bases removed from V and 3 bases from J, the gap between germline ends came to 9 bases. Written as DNA, the CDR3 is TGTGCCAGCAGCTCTACTAGGGAAGAGACCCAGTACTTC. Translated, it gives CASSSTREETQYF. The whole variable domain, filled in from reference TRBV11-2 and TRBJ2-5, reads EAGVAQSPRYKIIEKRQSVAFWCNPISGHATLYWYQQILGQGPKLLIQFQNNGVVDDSQLPKDRFSAERLKGVDSTLKIQPAKLEDSAVYLCASSSTREETQYFGPGTRLLVL.

This clonotype was counted a few times. Germline and junction disagree at one end, which may indicate a read error. The chain uses TRBV5-1 and TRBJ1-1; 9 bases match TRBD1. The CDR3 extends over 15 amino acids. The germline V gene has CDR1 SGHRS and CDR2 YFSETQ. The CDR3 DNA reads as TGCGACAGCAGCTTGGAAGGGACAGGGAGCACTGAAGCTTTCTTT. It encodes CDSSLEGTGSTEAFF.

In its sample, this clonotype was seen once. The V call is TRBV6-5, the J call TRBJ2-7, with TRBD2 matching over 7 bases. Germline assignment: CDR1 MNHEY and CDR2 SVGAGI. The CDR3 spans 14 residues. After removal of 3 bases from V and 13 bases from J, the junction contained 15 bases not matched to a gene. As DNA, the CDR3 is TGTGCCAGCAGTTATTTGACTAGCCCCTACGAGCGATACTTC. Translation: CASSYLTSPYERYF.

Remarks on this clonotype: A much larger clone is a single base away; this may be a read error. This chain links TRBV28 with TRBJ1-5, with D hard to call. V was clipped by 1 base and J by 2 bases, with 9 bases between them. CDR3 size: 15 residues. Looked up from germline, CDR1 is MDHEN and CDR2 is SYDVKM. The CDR3 is CASSLSGDCNQPQHF. The CDR3 coding sequence is TGTGCCAGCAGTTTATCCGGGGATTGCAATCAGCCCCAGCATTTT.

Remarks on this clonotype: Just one base apart from a much larger clone, this may be a read error. The gene calls are TRBV28 and TRBJ2-7; possibly TRBD1 or TRBD2 for D (5 bases each). The CDR3 consists of 14 residues. CDR1 is MDHEN and CDR2 is SYDVKM in the germline V gene. The V end was cut by 8 bases, the J end by 4 bases, with 18 bases between. The DNA for the CDR3 is TGTGCCAGCGGGTACAAGGGGCGGGTGTACGAGCAGTACTTC. It specifies CASGYKGRVYEQYF.

The chain is built from TRBV11-2 and TRBJ2-2, with D possibly being TRBD2 (5 bases). The CDR3 consists of 15 residues. V was pared by 1 base and J by 15 bases, with 21 bases between. CDR1 and CDR2 (germline): SGHAT, FQNNGV. Here the CDR3 DNA reads TGTGCCAGCAGCTTAGTGTGGTCGAACACCGGGAAGGTGTTTTTT. Translation gives CASSLVWSNTGKVFF.

A word on this clonotype: In this CDR3 the conserved last residue, phenylalanine or tryptophan, is missing, so a read error is likely. The chain carries TRBV12-3 or TRBV12-4 and TRBJ2-1; 10 positions agree with TRBD2. V shed 7 bases and J 2 bases; nucleotides not matched to a gene: 5. CDR3 length: 15 amino acids. The CDR3 DNA reads as TGTGCCAGCAATTCTACTAGCGGGACCTACAATGAGCAGTTCCTC. Encoded protein: CASNSTSGTYNEQFL.

As concerns this clonotype: Sequence at one end of the junction differs from germline and may be a read error. The gene calls are TRBV9 and TRBJ1-1; D unclear. CDR1 and CDR2 from the germline V gene are SGDLS and YYNGEE. The length of the CDR3 is 14 residues. The CDR3 sequence is CANSVEAMNTEAFF. CDR3 DNA sequence: TGTGCCAACAGCGTCGAAGCTATGAACACTGAAGCTTTCTTT.

The gene calls are TRBV7-8 and TRBJ2-5; no definite D call. The length of the CDR3 is 13 residues. The germline CDR1 and CDR2 sequences are SGHVS and FQNEAQ. V lost 7 bases and J 11 bases, leaving 20 bases between the germline ends. The CDR3 DNA is TGTGCCAGCACCCGTGAGGACCAAGAGGTACAGTACTTC. Translating gives CASTREDQEVQYF.

This clonotype came up once. Written as DNA, the CDR3 is TGTGCCAGCCGGACCCATGAGCAGTTCTTC. Its protein is CASRTHEQFF. This chain uses TRBV12-3 or TRBV12-4 with TRBJ2-1; D ambiguous. This CDR3 has 10 residues. V was trimmed by 8 bases and J by 8 bases, leaving 7 bases between them.

The chain recombines TRBV6-5 with TRBJ2-5; TRBD2 agrees at 7 bases. Unmatched junction bases numbered 8, after V lost 5 bases and J lost 2 bases. This CDR3 contains 15 residues. Germline V gene data show CDR1 as MNHEY and CDR2 as SVGAGI. The CDR3 DNA follows: TGTGCCAGCAGTACCCTAGCGGTGGTTCAAGAGACCCAGTACTTC. It encodes CASSTLAVVQETQYF.

Comment on this clonotype: A much larger clone sits a single nucleotide away, making a read error possible. V is TRBV10-3 and J is TRBJ1-5; D gene uncertain. This CDR3 spans 17 amino acids. Germline-derived CDR1 and CDR2 are ENHRY and SYGVKD. This chain's CDR3 is CVISELGGLGGNQPQHF. The CDR3 DNA follows: TGTGTCATCAGTGAGTTAGGAGGGTTAGGCGGCAATCAGCCCCAGCATTTT.

Notes on this clonotype: One end of the junction fails to match germline, which may point to a read error. This sequence joins TRBV5-4 and TRBJ2-5; TRBD2 might be the D (6 bases). CDR3 size: 15 residues. The germline CDR1 and CDR2 sequences are SGHNT and YYREEE (reference sequence). CDR3 DNA sequence: TGCGCCAGCAGCTTGGAGACGGGAGTGGGGGAGACCCAGTACTTC. The encoded protein is CASSLETGVGETQYF. The full variable domain, with the rest looked up from reference TRBV5-4 and TRBJ2-5, is ETGVTQSPTHLIKTRGQQVTLRCSSQSGHNTVSWYQQALGQGPQFIFQYYREEENGRGNFPPRFSGLQFPNYSSELNVNALELDDSALYLCASSLETGVGETQYFGPGTRLLVL.

To note about this clonotype: A much larger clone differs by one base, so this may be a read error. The chain employs TRBV20-1 and TRBJ2-5; 9 positions match TRBD2. Germline values: CDR1 DFQATT, CDR2 SNEGSKA (reference sequence). The CDR3 has 15 residues. The CDR3 DNA reads TGCAGTGCTAGGCTGACTAGCGGAGGGGGAGAGACCCAGCACTTC. Amino acids: CSARLTSGGGETQHF.

V and J are TRBV30 and TRBJ2-1; 7 nucleotides line up with TRBD2. The CDR3 runs to 14 residues. CDR1 GTSNPN and CDR2 SVGIG come from the germline V gene (reference sequence). The DNA for the CDR3 is TGTGTCTTGGGCCTTTGGTCTAGCGGTAATGAGCAGTTCTTC. Translated: CVLGLWSSGNEQFF.

A remark on this clonotype: An end of the junction differs from the germline gene, which may be a read error. This chain links TRBV11-1 with TRBJ2-1; no reliable D call. From germline, CDR1 is SGHAT and CDR2 FQDESV (reference sequence). This CDR3 region has 15 residues. This chain's CDR3 is CASSLESTTYTEQSF. The CDR3 coding sequence is TGTGCCAGCAGCTTAGAGAGTACGACCTACACTGAGCAGTCCTTC.

A remark on this clonotype: A junction end diverges from the germline sequence, so it may reflect a read error. This chain uses TRBV11-2 with TRBJ2-3; D is unresolved. This CDR3 is 16 amino acids long. In germline, CDR1 is SGHAT, CDR2 FQNNGV. The CDR3 protein is CASSLVDLLSTDTRYF. In nucleotides, the CDR3 is TGTGCCAGCAGCTTAGTAGATCTTCTCAGCACAGATACGCGGTATTTT.

V gene TRBV29-1 combines with J gene TRBJ2-5, with no clear D. Per germline, CDR1 SQVTM and CDR2 ANQGSEA. The CDR3 has 14 residues. V was clipped by 0 bases and J by 5 bases, with 13 bases between them. CDR3 DNA sequence: TGCAGCGTTGAAGATGTGACCGGGTCGGAGACCCAGTACTTC. Its translation is CSVEDVTGSETQYF.

In the case of this clonotype: The junction does not match germline at one end; this may be a read error. This rearrangement joins TRBV10-2 to TRBJ2-5; D unclear. CDR1 WSHSY and CDR2 SAAADI come from the germline V gene. This CDR3 is built from 13 residues. The CDR3 DNA follows: TGCGCCAGTAGTGATCTCGTGGGAGAGACCCAGTACTTC. This encodes CASSDLVGETQYF.

Concerning this clonotype itself: A read error may produce the germline difference seen at one junction end. The rearrangement uses TRBV4-1 and TRBJ1-1; the D gene is possibly TRBD1 (5 bases). In germline, CDR1 is MGHRA, CDR2 YSYEKL. The CDR3 contains 15 residues. CDR3 residues: CTSSQVPGRGTETFF. The CDR3 DNA sequence: TGCACCAGCAGCCAAGTTCCAGGGCGTGGCACTGAAACATTCTTT.

Many counts were recorded for this clonotype. The chain joins TRBV4-2 to TRBJ2-2; 7 positions agree with TRBD2. J lost 1 base, V lost 4 bases, and 6 bases had no gene match. The CDR3 covers 16 residues. The germline V gene has CDR1 LGHNA and CDR2 YNFKEQ. CDR3 sequence (DNA): TGTGCCAGCAGCCCCGGACTAGTGAGGAACACCGGGGAGCTGTTTTTT. It yields the protein CASSPGLVRNTGELFF.

In the case of this clonotype: The junction departs from the called germline gene at one end, perhaps through a read error. The chain carries TRBV5-5 and TRBJ2-2, with no clear D. The CDR3 is 17 residues long. From germline, CDR1 is SGHKS and CDR2 YYEKEE (reference sequence). CDR3 region: CAISLLRASSKTGELFF. CDR3 DNA: TGTGCCATCAGCTTGTTACGAGCCTCCTCTAAGACCGGGGAGCTGTTTTTT.

In its sample, this clonotype was seen once. Since the CDR3 does not end with the conserved phenylalanine or tryptophan, this likely comes from a read error. The chain links TRBV4-1 to TRBJ1-1; tentatively, D is TRBD1 (5 bases). The germline gives CDR1 MGHRA, CDR2 YSYEKL. The CDR3 sequence is 18 residues long. Deletions cut 1 base from V and 0 bases from J, with 18 bases between. CDR3 DNA: TGCGCCAGCAGCCAAGGAATCTCACGTCGACAGCTGAACACTGAAGCTTTCTCT. Translating gives CASSQGISRRQLNTEAFS.

About this clonotype itself: This could be a read error, since a much larger clone is one nucleotide away. The chain joins TRBV20-1 to TRBJ1-1, with no clear D. This CDR3 has 13 amino acids. Deletions cut 2 bases from V and 4 bases from J, with 11 bases between. The V gene's germline CDR1 is DFQATT and CDR2 SNEGSKA (reference sequence). The CDR3 nucleotides are TGCAGTGCTAGACCACCCTCGTTCACTGAAGCTTTCTTT. It is translated as CSARPPSFTEAFF.